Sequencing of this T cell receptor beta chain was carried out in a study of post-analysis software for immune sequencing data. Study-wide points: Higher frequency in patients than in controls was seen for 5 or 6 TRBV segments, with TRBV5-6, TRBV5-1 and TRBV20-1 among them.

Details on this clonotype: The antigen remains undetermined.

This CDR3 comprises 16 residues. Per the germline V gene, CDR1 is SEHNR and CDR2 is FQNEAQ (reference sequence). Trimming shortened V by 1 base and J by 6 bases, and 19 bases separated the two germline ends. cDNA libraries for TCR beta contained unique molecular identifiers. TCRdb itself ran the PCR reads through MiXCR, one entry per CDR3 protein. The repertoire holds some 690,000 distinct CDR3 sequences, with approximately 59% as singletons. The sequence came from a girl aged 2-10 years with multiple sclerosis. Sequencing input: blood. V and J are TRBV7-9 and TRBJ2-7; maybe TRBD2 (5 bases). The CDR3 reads CASSLGEGLESGEQYF. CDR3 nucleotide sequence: TGTGCCAGCAGCTTAGGGGAAGGACTGGAAAGTGGCGAGCAGTACTTC.